The 15 T cell receptor beta chains below come from one sample, sequenced in a study of blood T cell repertoires in COVID-19. Profiling relied on immunoSEQ multiplex PCR, and the TCRdb table lists in-frame clones only, not all of them. The table has about 100,000 clones, roughly 89% seen once; the top ten hold more than 5%. The sample comprised peripheral blood. Receptor source: a man between 65 and 85 years old with acute or convalescent COVID-19.

The chain is built from TRBV4-1 and TRBJ2-3, with TRBD2 matching over 9 bases. The CDR3 extends over 15 amino acids. Germline trimming cut 0 bases from V and 6 bases from J; bases unmatched to any gene: 4. Germline V gene data show CDR1 as MGHRA and CDR2 as YSYEKL. CDR3 residues: CASSQESGGPDTQYF. The CDR3 DNA reads TGCGCCAGCAGCCAAGAGAGCGGGGGGCCCGATACGCAGTATTTT.

This clone was detected once. The chain combines TRBV5-1 with TRBJ1-6, with TRBD1 identical over 8 bases. The germline CDR1 and CDR2 sequences are SGHRS and YFSETQ. The CDR3 has 14 amino acids. V trimming: 8 bases; J trimming: 9 bases; junction bases outside the gene matches: 10. In nucleotides, the CDR3 is TGCGCCAGTACCACGGGACAGGTGTTTTCACCCCTCCACTTT. It is translated as CASTTGQVFSPLHF. Based on the CDR3 plus reference TRBV5-1 and TRBJ1-6, the full variable domain is KAGVTQTPRYLIKTRGQQVTLSCSPISGHRSVSWYQQTPGQGLQFLFEYFSETQRNKGNFPGRFSGRQFSNSRSEMNVSTLELGDSALYLCASTTGQVFSPLHFGNGTRLTVT.

This chain connects TRBV3-1 (or the pseudogene TRBV3-2) to TRBJ1-2; possible D gene TRBD1, 5 bases. Germline V gene lookup returns CDR1 LGHDT and CDR2 YNNKEL (reference sequence). Trimming pared 1 base from V and 6 bases from J, leaving 18 bases between. The CDR3 covers 16 residues. The CDR3 loop reads CASSQVVRGGNDGYTF. The DNA for the CDR3 is TGTGCCAGCAGCCAAGTAGTTAGGGGAGGAAACGATGGCTACACCTTC.

V is TRBV24-1 and J is TRBJ1-5, with 8 bases fitting TRBD1. Per the germline V gene, CDR1 is KGHDR and CDR2 is SFDVKD. The CDR3 covers 14 residues. V shed 3 bases and J 9 bases; nucleotides not matched to a gene: 6. CDR3 DNA: TGTGCCACCAGTGATCCAGGGGGCGGAGGGCCCCAGCATTTT. It is translated as CATSDPGGGGPQHF.

In the case of this clone: The identical CDR3 is also encoded by other nucleotide sequences in the sample. This chain connects TRBV5-1 to TRBJ2-1, with D unclear. With 0 bases removed from V and 0 bases from J, the gap between germline ends came to 7 bases. Germline values: CDR1 SGHRS, CDR2 YFSETQ. The CDR3 is 15 amino acids. CDR3 coding DNA: TGCGCCAGCAGCTTGGTTGAGAGCTCCTACAATGAGCAGTTCTTC. It is translated as CASSLVESSYNEQFF.

The chain is built from TRBV4-2 and TRBJ1-2; D unresolved. V was shortened by 0 bases and J by 6 bases, with 14 bases between the two germline ends. Germline CDR1 LGHNA, CDR2 YNFKEQ. CDR3 size: 15 residues. CDR3 residues: CASSQDYGGRDGYTF. The CDR3 DNA follows: TGTGCCAGCAGCCAAGATTACGGAGGACGCGATGGCTACACCTTC.

The CDR3 DNA sequence: TGCGCCAGCAGTGAGGCGGGTACGCAGTATTTT. Translated, it gives CASSEAGTQYF. The chain combines TRBV10-2 with TRBJ2-3; D might be TRBD2 (5 bases). The CDR3 is 11 residues long. The germline V and J ends were trimmed by 2 bases and 8 bases, with 5 bases remaining between them. Germline assignment: CDR1 WSHSY and CDR2 SAAADI.

The rearrangement uses TRBV11-3 and TRBJ2-1; 7 nucleotides match TRBD1. Germline assignment: CDR1 SGHNT and CDR2 YENEEA. The CDR3 is 15 amino acids. After removal of 2 bases from V and 5 bases from J, the junction contained 6 bases not matched to a gene. CDR3 in DNA: TGTGCCAGCAGCTTATTCGACAGGGACCACAATGAGCAGTTCTTC. Protein: CASSLFDRDHNEQFF.

Details on this clone: The junction does not match germline at one end; this may be a read error. V usage is TRBV7-7 and J usage is TRBJ2-1; TRBD2 agrees at 11 bases. Germline values: CDR1 SSHAT, CDR2 FNYEAQ (reference sequence). This CDR3 region has 16 residues. The CDR3 region is CASSSHLAGGTNEQFF. In nucleotides, the CDR3 is TGTGCTAGCAGCTCCCATTTAGCGGGGGGGACCAATGAGCAGTTCTTC.

The chain joins TRBV7-6 to TRBJ2-5, with D possibly matching TRBD2 (7 bases). Trimming shortened V by 7 bases and J by 1 base, and 16 bases separated the two germline ends. Germline V gene lookup returns CDR1 SGHVS and CDR2 FNYEAQ. CDR3 size: 15 residues. CDR3 protein: CASTEGAGAQETQYF. DNA of the CDR3: TGTGCCAGCACGGAGGGTGCGGGGGCCCAAGAGACCCAGTACTTC.

This clone is a singleton in its sample. The genes are TRBV15 and TRBJ1-1, with a tentative D call TRBD1 (6 bases). The CDR3 has 13 residues. V dropped 0 bases and J dropped 6 bases, with 8 bases sitting between them. Germline V CDR1 and CDR2: LNHNV, YYDKDF (reference sequence). The chain's CDR3 is CATSREQGSEAFF. DNA for the CDR3: TGTGCCACCAGCAGAGAACAGGGCTCTGAAGCTTTCTTT.

The rearrangement links TRBV6-5 to TRBJ2-7; no definite D call. With 2 bases removed from V and 2 bases from J, the gap between germline ends came to 10 bases. Germline values: CDR1 MNHEY, CDR2 SVGAGI. The CDR3 is 14 residues long. CDR3 residues: CASSYGVLTYEQYF. CDR3 in DNA: TGTGCCAGCAGTTACGGAGTCCTTACCTACGAGCAGTACTTC.

The chain employs TRBV6-5 and TRBJ2-4; TRBD1 agrees at 8 bases. This CDR3 is 15 amino acids long. J gave up 8 bases and V 0 bases, and 6 bases lay outside the gene matches. Germline CDR1 and CDR2: MNHEY and SVGAGI. CDR3 in DNA: TGTGCCAGCAGTTACTCTCAGGGGGCGGTCGACATTCAGTACTTC. This encodes CASSYSQGAVDIQYF.

The chain carries TRBV5-1 and TRBJ1-1; 8 bases agree with TRBD1. The CDR3 runs 15 residues. After removal of 3 bases from V and 1 base from J, the junction contained 5 bases not matched to a gene. In germline, CDR1 is SGHRS, CDR2 YFSETQ. CDR3 sequence: CASSWRQGPNTEAFF. For the CDR3, the DNA is TGCGCCAGCAGCTGGCGACAGGGGCCGAACACTGAAGCTTTCTTT.

V is TRBV5-1 and J is TRBJ2-5, with 11 positions matching TRBD1. The germline gives CDR1 SGHRS, CDR2 YFSETQ. Losses at the gene ends were 3 bases for V and 4 bases for J; bases not matched to a gene: 8. The CDR3 totals 16 residues. The CDR3 loop reads CASSSGTGGVTETQYF. The CDR3 DNA is TGCGCCAGCAGCTCAGGGACAGGGGGAGTGACAGAGACCCAGTACTTC.